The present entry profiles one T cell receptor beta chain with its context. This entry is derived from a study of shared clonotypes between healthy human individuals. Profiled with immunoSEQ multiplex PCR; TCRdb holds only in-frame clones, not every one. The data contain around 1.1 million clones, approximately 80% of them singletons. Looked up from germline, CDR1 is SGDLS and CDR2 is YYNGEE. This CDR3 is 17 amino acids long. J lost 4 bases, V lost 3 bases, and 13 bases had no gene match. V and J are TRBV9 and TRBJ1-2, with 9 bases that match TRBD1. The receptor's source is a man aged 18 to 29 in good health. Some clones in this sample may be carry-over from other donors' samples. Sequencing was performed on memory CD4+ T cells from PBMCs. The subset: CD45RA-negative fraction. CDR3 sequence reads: CASSGHGGQGPLYGYTF. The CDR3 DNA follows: TGTGCCAGCAGCGGACACGGGGGACAGGGCCCCCTCTATGGCTACACCTTC.